This T cell receptor (beta chain) is from a study of radiotherapy plus CTLA-4 blockade in lung cancer (dated by TCRdb to the late 2010s). A note on the overall study: Among enrolled patients, 15% to 20% had an objective response and roughly 31% reached disease control.

The study evaluated CTLA-4 blockade (ipilimumab) given together with focal radiation therapy in patients who had chemo-refractory metastatic non-small-cell lung cancer. Broad study findings and their caveats: Increased serum interferon-beta after radiation, together with early dynamic changes in blood T cell clones, were reported to be the strongest predictors of response. TCR clones derived from tumors expanded in peripheral blood after treatment with radiotherapy and ipilimumab.

For this clone: Its antigen is not yet known. No per-base quality is available; no much larger clone lies one base away.

For this chain, trimming is 5 bases at the V end and 2 bases at the J end, and the number of junction bases without a gene match is 5. Based on the germline V gene, the CDR1 and CDR2 sequences are KGHSH and LQKENI. Counted from cysteine to phenylalanine, this CDR3 has 15 amino acids. The kept DNA is CDR3 alone, 45 bases in frame from the first base. Preparation of the library involved the immunoSEQ multiplex PCR assay. This is the immuneACCESS table as TCRdb keeps it, with only in-frame sequences that have V and J called. A part of the clones is gone; compared with another copy, unresolved V genes explain less than half, and the rest is unexplained. This sample is represented by approximately 81,000 clones; over 70% of them were singletons. More than 3.5% of the sample is held by the ten biggest clonotypes.

The receptor chain draws on TRBV18 and TRBJ2-3; 9 central bases correspond to TRBD2. The TCR originated in a human donor with non-small cell lung cancer who had a partial response to radiotherapy plus ipilimumab. Some clones in this sample may be carry-over from other donors' samples. This specimen consisted of peripheral blood, obtained from a patient treated with radiotherapy plus ipilimumab. The DNA sequence is given as TGTGCCAGCTCATCTAGCGGGATGAACACAGATACGCAGTATTTT. Translated, this gives CASSSSGMNTDTQYF.